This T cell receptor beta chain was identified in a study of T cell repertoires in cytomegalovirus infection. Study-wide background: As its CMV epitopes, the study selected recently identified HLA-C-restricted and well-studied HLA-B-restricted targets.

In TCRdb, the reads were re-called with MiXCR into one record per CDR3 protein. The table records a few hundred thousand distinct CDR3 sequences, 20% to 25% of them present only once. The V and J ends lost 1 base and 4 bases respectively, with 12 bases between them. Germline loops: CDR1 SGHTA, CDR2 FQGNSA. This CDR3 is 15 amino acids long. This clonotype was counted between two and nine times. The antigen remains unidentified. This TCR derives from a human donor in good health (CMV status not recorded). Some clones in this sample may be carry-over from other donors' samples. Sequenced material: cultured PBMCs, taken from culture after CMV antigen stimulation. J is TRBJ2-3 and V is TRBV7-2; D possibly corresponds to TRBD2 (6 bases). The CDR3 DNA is TGTGCCAGCAGCTTAGGACTAGTTGGGGCAGATACGCAGTATTTT. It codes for CASSLGLVGADTQYF.